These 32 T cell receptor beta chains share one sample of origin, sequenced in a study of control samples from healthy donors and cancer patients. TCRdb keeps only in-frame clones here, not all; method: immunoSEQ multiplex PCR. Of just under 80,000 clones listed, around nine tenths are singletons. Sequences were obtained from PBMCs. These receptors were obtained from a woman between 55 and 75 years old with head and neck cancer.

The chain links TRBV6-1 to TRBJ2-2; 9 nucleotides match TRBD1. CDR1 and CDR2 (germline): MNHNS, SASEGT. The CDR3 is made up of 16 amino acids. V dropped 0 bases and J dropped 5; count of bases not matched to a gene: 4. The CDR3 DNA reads TGTGCCAGCAGTGAAGCCGGGACAGGGATGACCGGGGAGCTGTTTTTT. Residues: CASSEAGTGMTGELFF.

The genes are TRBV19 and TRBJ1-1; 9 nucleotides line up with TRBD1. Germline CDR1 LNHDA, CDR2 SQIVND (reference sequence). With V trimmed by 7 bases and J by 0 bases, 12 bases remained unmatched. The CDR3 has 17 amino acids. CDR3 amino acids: CASIAGTGNFLNTEAFF. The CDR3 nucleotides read TGTGCCAGTATTGCCGGGACAGGGAACTTTTTGAACACTGAAGCTTTCTTT.

In DNA, the CDR3 is TGTGCCACGGGACCGGCGACGGGCCCCCTCCACTTT. Amino acids: CATGPATGPLHF. V is TRBV10-3 and J is TRBJ1-6; D is perhaps TRBD1 (5 bases). Trimming removed 10 bases from V and 13 bases from J, with 17 bases in between. Germline V gives CDR1 ENHRY, CDR2 SYGVKD. The CDR3 spans 12 residues.

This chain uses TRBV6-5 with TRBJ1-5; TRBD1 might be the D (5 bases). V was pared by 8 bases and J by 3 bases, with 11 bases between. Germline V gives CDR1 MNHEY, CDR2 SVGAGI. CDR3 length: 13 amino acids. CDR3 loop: CASLTGHNQPQHF. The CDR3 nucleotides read TGTGCCAGCCTAACAGGCCACAATCAGCCCCAGCATTTT.

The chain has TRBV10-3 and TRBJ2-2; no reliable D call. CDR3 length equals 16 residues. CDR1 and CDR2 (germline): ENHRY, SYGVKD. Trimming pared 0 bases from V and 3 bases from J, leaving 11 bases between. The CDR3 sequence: CAISESVARYTGELFF. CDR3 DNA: TGTGCCATCAGTGAGTCAGTTGCTAGGTACACCGGGGAGCTGTTTTTT.

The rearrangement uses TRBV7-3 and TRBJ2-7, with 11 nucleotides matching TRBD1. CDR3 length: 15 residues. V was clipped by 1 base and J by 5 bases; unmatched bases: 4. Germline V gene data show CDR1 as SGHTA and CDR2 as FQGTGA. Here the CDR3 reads CASSLSPGQGDEQYF. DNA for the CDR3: TGTGCCAGCAGCTTAAGCCCGGGACAGGGGGACGAGCAGTACTTC.

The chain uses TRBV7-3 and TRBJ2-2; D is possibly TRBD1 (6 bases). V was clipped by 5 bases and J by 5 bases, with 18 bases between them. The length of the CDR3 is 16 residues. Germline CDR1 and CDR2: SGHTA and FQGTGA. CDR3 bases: TGTGCCAGCAGCCCCGCCGTGGGGGCAGGAACCGGGGAGCTGTTTTTT. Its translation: CASSPAVGAGTGELFF.

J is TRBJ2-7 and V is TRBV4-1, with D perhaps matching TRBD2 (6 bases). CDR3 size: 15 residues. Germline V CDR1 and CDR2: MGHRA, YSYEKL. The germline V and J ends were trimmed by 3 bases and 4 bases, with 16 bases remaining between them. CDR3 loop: CASSQAPGGPYEQYF. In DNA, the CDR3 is TGCGCCAGCAGCCAGGCCCCCGGGGGTCCTTACGAGCAGTACTTC.

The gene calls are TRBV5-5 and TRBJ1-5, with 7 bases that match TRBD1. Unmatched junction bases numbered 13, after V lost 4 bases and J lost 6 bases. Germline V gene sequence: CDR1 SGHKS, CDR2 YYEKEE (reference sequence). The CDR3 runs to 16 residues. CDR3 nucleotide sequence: TGTGCCAGCAGCAGCACAGGGGATGGCGGTGGTCAGCCCCAGCATTTT. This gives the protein CASSSTGDGGGQPQHF.

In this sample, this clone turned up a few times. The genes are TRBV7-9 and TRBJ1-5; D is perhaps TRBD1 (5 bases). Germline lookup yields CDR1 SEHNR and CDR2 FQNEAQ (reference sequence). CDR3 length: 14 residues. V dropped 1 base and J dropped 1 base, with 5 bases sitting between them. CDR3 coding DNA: TGTGCCAGCAGCTTAGGACAGAGCAATCAGCCCCAGCATTTT. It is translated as CASSLGQSNQPQHF.

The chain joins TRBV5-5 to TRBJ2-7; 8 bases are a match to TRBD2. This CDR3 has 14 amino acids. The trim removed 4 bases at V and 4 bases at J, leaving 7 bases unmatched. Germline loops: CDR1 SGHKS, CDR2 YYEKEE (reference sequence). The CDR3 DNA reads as TGTGCCAGCAGCCTGGGACTAGGGATATACGAGCAGTACTTC. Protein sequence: CASSLGLGIYEQYF.

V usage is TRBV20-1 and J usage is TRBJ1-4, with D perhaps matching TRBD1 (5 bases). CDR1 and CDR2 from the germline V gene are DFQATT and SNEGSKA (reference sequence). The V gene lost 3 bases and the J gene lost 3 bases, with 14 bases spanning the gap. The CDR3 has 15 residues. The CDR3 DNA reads TGCAGTGCTAGTGGCGCAGGGCCCTCTAATGAAAAACTGTTTTTT. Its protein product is CSASGAGPSNEKLFF.

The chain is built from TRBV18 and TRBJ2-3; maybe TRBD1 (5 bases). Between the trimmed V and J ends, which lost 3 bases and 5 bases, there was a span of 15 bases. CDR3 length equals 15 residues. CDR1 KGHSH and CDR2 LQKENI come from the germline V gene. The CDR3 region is CASSPASGILDTQYF. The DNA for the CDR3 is TGTGCCAGCTCACCGGCGTCAGGGATTTTAGATACGCAGTATTTT.

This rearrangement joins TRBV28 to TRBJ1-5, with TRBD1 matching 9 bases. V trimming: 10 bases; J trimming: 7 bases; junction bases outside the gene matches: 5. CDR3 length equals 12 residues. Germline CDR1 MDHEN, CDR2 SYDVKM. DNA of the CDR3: TGTGCCACAACAGGGGGCTGGCAGCCCCAGCATTTT. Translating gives CATTGGWQPQHF.

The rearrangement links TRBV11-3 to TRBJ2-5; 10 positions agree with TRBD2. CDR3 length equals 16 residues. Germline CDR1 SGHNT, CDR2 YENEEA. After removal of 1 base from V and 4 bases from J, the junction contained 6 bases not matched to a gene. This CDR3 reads CASSLGLAGARETQYF. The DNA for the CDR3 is TGTGCCAGCAGCTTAGGTCTAGCGGGAGCTAGAGAGACCCAGTACTTC.

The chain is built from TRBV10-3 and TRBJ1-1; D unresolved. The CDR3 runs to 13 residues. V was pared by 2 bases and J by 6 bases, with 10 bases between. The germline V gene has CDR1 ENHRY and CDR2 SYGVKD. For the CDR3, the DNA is TGTGCCATCAGTGAGCACGGGAGCCCTGAAGCTTTCTTT. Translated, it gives CAISEHGSPEAFF.

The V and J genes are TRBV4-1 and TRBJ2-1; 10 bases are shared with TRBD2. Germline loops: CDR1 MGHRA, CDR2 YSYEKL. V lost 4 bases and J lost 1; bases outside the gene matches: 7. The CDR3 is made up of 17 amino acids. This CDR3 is CASSRGGLAVSYNEQFF. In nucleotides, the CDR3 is TGCGCCAGCAGCCGCGGAGGACTAGCGGTATCCTACAATGAGCAGTTCTTC.

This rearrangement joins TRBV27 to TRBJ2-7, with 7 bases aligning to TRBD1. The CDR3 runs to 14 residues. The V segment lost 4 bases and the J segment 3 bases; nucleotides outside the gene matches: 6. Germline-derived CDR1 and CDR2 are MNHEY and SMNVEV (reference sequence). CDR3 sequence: CASSSGTAFYEQYF. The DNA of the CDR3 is TGTGCCAGCAGTTCCGGGACAGCGTTCTACGAGCAGTACTTC.

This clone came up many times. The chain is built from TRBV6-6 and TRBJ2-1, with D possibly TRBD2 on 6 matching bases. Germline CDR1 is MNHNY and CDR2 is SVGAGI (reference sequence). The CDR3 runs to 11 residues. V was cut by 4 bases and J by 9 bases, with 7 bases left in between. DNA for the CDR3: TGTGCCAGCAGTTCTAGCGTTGAGCAGTTCTTC. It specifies CASSSSVEQFF.

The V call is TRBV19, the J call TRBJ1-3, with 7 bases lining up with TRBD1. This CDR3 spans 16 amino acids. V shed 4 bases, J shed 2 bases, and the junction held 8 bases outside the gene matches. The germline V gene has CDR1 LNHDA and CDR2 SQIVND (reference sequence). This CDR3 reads CASSKFEGAAGNTIYF. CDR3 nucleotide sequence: TGTGCCAGTAGTAAATTTGAGGGGGCCGCTGGAAACACCATATATTTT.

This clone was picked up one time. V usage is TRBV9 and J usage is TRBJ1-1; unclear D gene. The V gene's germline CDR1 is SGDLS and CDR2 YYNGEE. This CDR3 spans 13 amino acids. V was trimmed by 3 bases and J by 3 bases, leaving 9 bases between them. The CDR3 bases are TGTGCCAGCAGCGCCGTGTTGTACACTGAAGCTTTCTTT. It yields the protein CASSAVLYTEAFF.

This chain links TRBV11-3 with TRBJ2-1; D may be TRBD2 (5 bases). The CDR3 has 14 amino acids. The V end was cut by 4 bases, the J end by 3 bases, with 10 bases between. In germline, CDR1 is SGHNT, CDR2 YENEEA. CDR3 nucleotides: TGTGCCAGCAGCTCGGCTAGCTTCTACAATGAGCAGTTCTTC. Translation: CASSSASFYNEQFF.

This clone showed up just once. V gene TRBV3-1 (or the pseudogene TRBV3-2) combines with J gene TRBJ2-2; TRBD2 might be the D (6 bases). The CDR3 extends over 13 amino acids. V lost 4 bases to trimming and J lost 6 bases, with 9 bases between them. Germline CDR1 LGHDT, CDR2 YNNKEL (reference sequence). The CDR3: CASSPGVAGELFF. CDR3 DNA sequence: TGTGCCAGCAGCCCGGGGGTGGCCGGGGAGCTGTTTTTT.

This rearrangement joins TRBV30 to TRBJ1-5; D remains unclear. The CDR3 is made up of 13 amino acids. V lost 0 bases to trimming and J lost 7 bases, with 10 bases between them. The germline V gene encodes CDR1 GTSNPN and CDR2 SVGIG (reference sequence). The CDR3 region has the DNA TGTGCCTGGAGTGTACAAGGGCCCCAGCCCCAGCATTTT. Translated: CAWSVQGPQPQHF.

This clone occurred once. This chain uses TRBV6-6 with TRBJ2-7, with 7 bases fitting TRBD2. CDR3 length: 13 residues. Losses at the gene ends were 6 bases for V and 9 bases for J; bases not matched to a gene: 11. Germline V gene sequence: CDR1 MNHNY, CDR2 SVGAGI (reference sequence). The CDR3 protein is CASSLPGLVTQYF. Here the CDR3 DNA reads TGTGCCAGCAGCCTCCCAGGACTAGTCACGCAGTACTTC.

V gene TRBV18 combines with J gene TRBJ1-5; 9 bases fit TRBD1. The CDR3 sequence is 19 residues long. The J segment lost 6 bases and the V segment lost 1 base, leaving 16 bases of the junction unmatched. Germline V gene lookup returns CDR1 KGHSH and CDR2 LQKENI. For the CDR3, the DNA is TGTGCCAGCTCACCACTGGGGGGACAGGGTCTCGGGTCAGGTCAGCCCCAGCATTTT. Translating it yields CASSPLGGQGLGSGQPQHF.

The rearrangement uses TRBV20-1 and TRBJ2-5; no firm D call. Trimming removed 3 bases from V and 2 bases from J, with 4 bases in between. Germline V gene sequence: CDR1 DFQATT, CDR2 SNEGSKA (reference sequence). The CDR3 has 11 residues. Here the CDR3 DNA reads TGCAGTGCTAGCGGGCAAGAGACCCAGTACTTC. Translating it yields CSASGQETQYF.

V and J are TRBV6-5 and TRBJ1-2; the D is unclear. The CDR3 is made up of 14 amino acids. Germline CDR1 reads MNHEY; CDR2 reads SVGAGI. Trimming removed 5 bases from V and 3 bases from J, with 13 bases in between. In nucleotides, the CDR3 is TGTGCCAGCAGTAAACCCGACGCAGACTATGGCTACACCTTC. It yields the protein CASSKPDADYGYTF.

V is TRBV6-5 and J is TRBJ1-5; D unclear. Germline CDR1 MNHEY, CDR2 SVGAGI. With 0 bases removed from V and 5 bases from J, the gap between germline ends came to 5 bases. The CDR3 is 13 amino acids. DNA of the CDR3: TGTGCCAGCAGTTACTCTAGGTATCAGCCCCAGCATTTT. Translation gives CASSYSRYQPQHF.

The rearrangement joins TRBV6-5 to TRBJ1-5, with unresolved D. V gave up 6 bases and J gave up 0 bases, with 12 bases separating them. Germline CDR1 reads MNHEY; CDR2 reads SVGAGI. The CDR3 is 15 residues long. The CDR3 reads CASRAMLDSNQPQHF. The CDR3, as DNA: TGTGCCAGCAGGGCGATGCTTGATAGCAATCAGCCCCAGCATTTT.

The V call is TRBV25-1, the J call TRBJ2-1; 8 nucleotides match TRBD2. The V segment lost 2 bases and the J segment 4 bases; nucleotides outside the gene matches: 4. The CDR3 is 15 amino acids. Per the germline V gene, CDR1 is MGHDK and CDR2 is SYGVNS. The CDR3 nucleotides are TGTGCCAGCAGTGAAAGCGGGAGTAGGTACAATGAGCAGTTCTTC. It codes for CASSESGSRYNEQFF.

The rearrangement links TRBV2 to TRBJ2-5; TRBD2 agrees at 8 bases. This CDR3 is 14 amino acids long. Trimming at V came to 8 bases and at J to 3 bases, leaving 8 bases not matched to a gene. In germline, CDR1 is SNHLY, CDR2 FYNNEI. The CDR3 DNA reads TGTGCCAGCGCCCCGGGAGGGAAAAAAGAGACCCAGTACTTC. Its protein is CASAPGGKKETQYF.